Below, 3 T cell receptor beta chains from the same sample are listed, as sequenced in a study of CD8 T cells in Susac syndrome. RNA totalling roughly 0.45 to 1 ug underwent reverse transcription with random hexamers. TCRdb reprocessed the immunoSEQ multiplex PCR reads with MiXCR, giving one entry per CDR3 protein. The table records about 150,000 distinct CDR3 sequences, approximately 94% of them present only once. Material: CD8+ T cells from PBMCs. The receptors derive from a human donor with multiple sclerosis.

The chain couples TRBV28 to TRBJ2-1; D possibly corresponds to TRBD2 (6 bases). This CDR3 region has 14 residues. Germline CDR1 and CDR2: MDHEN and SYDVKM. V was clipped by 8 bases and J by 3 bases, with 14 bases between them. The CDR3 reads CASLDSGDYNEQFF. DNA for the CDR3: TGTGCCAGCTTGGATAGCGGCGACTACAATGAGCAGTTCTTC. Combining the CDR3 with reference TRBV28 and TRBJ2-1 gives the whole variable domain DVKVTQSSRYLVKRTGEKVFLECVQDMDHENMFWYRQDPGLGLRLIYFSYDVKMKEKGDIPEGYSVSREKKERFSLILESASTNQTSMYLCASLDSGDYNEQFFGPGTRLTVL.

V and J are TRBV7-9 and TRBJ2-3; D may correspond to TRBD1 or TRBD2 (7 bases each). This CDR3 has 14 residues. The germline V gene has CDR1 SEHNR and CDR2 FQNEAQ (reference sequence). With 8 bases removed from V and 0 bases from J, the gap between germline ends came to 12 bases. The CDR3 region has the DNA TGTGCCAGCCAGGGGGGGGAAAGCACAGATACGCAGTATTTT. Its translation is CASQGGESTDTQYF.

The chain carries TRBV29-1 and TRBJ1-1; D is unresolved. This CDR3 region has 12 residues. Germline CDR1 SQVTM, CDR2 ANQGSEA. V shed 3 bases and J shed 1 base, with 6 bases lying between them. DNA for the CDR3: TGCAGCGTTGAGGTGGGGAACACTGAAGCTTTCTTT. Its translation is CSVEVGNTEAFF.